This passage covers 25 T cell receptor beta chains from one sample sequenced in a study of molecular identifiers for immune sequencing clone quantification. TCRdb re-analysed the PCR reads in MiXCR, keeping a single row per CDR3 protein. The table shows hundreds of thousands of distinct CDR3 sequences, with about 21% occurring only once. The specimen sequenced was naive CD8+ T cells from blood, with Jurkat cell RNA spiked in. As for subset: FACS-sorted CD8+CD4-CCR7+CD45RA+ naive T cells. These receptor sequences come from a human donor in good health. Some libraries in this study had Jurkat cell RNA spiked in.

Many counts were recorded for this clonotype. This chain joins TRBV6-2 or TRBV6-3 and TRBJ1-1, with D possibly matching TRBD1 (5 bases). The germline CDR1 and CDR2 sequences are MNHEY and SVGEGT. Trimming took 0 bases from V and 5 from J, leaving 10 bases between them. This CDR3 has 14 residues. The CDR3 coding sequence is TGTGCCAGCAGTTACTCGTTCAGGGCAACTGAAGCTTTCTTT. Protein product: CASSYSFRATEAFF.

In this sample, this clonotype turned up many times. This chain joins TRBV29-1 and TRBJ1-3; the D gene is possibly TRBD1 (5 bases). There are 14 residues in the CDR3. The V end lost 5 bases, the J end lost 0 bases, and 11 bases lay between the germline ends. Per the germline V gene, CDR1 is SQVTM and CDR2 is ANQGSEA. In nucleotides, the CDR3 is TGCAGCGTTCGGGACGGTCGCTCTGGAAACACCATATATTTT. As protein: CSVRDGRSGNTIYF. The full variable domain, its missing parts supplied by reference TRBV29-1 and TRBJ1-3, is SAVISQKPSRDICQRGTSLTIQCQVDSQVTMMFWYRQQPGQSLTLIATANQGSEATYESGFVIDKFPISRPNLTFSTLTVSNMSPEDSSIYLCSVRDGRSGNTIYFGEGSWLTVV.

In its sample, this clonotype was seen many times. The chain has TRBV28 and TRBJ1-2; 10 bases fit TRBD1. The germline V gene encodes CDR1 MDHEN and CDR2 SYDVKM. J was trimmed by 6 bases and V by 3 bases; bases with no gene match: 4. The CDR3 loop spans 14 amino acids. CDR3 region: CASSLWDRGNGYTF. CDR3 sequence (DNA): TGTGCCAGCAGTTTGTGGGACAGGGGTAATGGCTACACCTTC.

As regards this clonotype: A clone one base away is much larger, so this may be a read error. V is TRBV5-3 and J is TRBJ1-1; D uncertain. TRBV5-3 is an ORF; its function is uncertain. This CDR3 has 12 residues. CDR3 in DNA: TGTGTCAGCAGCTTTACTAACACTGAAGCTTTCTTT. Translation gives CVSSFTNTEAFF.

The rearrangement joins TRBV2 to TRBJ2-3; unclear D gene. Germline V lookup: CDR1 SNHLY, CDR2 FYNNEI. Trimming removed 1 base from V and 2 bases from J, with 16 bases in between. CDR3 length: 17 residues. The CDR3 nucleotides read TGTGCCAGCAGTGAAGAAGGCAGCCATTATATCACAGATACGCAGTATTTT. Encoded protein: CASSEEGSHYITDTQYF.

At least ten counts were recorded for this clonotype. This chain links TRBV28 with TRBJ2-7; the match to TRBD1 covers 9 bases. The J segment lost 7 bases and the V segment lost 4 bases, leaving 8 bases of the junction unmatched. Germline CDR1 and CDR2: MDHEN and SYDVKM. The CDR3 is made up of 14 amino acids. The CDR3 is CASSSRDRAWEQYF. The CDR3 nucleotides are TGTGCCAGCAGTTCCCGGGACAGGGCTTGGGAGCAGTACTTC.

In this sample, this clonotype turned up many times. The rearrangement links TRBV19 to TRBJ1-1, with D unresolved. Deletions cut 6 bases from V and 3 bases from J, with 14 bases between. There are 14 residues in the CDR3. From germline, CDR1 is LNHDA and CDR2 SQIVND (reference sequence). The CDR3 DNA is TGTGCCAGTAGCCTCACCGGGATTTACACTGAAGCTTTCTTT. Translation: CASSLTGIYTEAFF.

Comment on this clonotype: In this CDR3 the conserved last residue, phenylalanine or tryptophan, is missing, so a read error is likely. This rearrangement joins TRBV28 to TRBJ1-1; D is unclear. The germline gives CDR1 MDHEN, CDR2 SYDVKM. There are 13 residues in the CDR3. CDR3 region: CASSLTVNIEAFL. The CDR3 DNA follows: TGTGCCAGCAGTCTTACGGTGAACATTGAAGCTTTCCTT.

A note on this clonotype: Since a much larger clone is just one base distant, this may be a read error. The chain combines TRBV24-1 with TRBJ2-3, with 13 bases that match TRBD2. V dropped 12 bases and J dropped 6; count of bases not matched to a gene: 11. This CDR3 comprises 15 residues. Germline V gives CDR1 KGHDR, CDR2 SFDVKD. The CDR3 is CAAAGLAGVADTQYF. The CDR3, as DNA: TGTGCCGCCGCCGGACTAGCGGGAGTGGCGGATACGCAGTATTTT.

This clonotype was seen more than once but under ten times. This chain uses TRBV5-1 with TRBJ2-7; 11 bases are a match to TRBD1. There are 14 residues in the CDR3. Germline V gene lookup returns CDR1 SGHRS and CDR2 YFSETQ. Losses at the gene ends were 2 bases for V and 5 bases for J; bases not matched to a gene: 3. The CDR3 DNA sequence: TGCGCCAGCAGCTTCCGGGACAGGGGGGACGAGCAGTACTTC. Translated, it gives CASSFRDRGDEQYF.

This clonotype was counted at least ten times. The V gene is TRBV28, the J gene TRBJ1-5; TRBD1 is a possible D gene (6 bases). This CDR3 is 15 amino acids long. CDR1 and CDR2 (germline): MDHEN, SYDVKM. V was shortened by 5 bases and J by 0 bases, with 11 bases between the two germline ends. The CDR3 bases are TGTGCCAGCAGTCGTAGGGGGTCTAGCAATCAGCCCCAGCATTTT. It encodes CASSRRGSSNQPQHF.

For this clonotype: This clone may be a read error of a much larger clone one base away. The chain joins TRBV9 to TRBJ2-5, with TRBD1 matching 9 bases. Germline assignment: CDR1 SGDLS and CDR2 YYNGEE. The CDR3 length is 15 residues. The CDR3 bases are TGTGCCAGCGGCGTGGGACAGGGTCGGGATGAGACCCAGTACTTC. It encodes CASGVGQGRDETQYF.

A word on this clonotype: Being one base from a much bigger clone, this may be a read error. This CDR3 reads CASSYVLPNTGGLFF. CDR3 sequence (DNA): TGTGCCAGCAGTTACGTGTTACCGAACACCGGGGGGCTGTTTTTT. The V call is TRBV6-2 or TRBV6-3, the J call TRBJ2-2, with D maybe TRBD2 (6 bases). CDR1 is MNHEY and CDR2 is SVGEGT in the germline V gene. The CDR3 runs to 15 residues.

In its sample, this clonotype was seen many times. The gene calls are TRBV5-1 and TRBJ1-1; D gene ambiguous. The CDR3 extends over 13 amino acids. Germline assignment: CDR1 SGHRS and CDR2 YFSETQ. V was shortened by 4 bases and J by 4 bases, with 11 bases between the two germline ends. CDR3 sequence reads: CASSPRRATEAFF. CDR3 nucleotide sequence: TGCGCCAGCAGCCCGAGGAGGGCCACTGAAGCTTTCTTT.

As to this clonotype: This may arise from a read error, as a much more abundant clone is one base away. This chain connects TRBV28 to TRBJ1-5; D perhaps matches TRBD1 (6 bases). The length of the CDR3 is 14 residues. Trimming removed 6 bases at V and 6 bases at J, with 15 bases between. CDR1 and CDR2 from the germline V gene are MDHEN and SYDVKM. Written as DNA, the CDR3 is TGTGCCAGCAGAATGGGGGCAGGCAGTCAGCCCCAGCATTTT. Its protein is CASRMGAGSQPQHF.

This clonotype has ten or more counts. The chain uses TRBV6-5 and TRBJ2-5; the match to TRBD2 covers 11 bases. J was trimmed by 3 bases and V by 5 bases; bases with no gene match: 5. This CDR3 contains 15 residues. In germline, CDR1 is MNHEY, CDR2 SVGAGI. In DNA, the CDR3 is TGTGCCAGCAGTCCACTAGCGGGAGAGGAAGAGACCCAGTACTTC. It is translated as CASSPLAGEEETQYF.

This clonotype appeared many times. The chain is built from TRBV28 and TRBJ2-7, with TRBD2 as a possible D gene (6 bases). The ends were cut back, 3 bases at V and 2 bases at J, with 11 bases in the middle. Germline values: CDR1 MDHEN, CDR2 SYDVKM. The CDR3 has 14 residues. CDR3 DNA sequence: TGTGCCAGCAGTTTTCGGGGGTTGGCCTACGAGCAGTACTTC. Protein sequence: CASSFRGLAYEQYF.

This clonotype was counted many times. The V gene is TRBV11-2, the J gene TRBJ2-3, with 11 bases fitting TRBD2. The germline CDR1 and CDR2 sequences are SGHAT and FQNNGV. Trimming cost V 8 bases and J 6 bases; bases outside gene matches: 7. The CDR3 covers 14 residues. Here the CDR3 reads CASSIAGGRDTQYF. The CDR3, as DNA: TGTGCCAGCTCCATAGCGGGGGGGCGCGATACGCAGTATTTT.

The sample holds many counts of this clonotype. This CDR3 reads CASSTRTGNEQYF. Here the CDR3 DNA reads TGCGCCAGCAGCACCCGGACAGGGAACGAGCAGTACTTC. The rearrangement uses TRBV4-1 and TRBJ2-7; TRBD1 agrees at 8 bases. The CDR3 is 13 amino acids. Trimming removed 5 bases from V and 5 bases from J; junction bases left unmatched: 5. Germline V gene lookup returns CDR1 MGHRA and CDR2 YSYEKL.

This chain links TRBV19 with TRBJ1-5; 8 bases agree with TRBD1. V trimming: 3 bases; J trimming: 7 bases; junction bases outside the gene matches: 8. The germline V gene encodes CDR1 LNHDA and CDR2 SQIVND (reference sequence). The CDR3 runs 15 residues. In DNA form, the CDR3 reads TGTGCCAGTAGTATTGGACAGGGCTATATCCAGCCCCAGCATTTT. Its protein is CASSIGQGYIQPQHF.

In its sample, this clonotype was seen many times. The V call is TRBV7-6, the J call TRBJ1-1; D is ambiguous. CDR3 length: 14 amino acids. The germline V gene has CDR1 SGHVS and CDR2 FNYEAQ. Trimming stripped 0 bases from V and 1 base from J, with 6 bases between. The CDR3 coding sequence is TGTGCCAGCAGCTTAGCAGACTCGAACACTGAAGCTTTCTTT. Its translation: CASSLADSNTEAFF.

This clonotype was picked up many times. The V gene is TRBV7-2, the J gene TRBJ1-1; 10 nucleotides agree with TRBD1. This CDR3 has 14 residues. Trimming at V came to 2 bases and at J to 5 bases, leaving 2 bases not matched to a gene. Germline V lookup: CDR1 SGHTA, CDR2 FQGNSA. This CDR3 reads CASSLLDRGTEAFF. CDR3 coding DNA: TGTGCCAGCAGCTTATTGGACAGGGGGACTGAAGCTTTCTTT. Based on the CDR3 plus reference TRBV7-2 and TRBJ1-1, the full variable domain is GAGVSQSPSNKVTEKGKDVELRCDPISGHTALYWYRQSLGQGLEFLIYFQGNSAPDKSGLPSDRFSAERTGGSVSTLTIQRTQQEDSAVYLCASSLLDRGTEAFFGQGTRLTVV.

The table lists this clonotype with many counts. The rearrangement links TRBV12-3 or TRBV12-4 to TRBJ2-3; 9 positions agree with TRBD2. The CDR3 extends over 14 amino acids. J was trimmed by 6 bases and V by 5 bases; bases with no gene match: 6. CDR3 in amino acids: CASSPWREGDTQYF. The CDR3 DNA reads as TGTGCCAGCAGTCCTTGGCGGGAGGGCGATACGCAGTATTTT.

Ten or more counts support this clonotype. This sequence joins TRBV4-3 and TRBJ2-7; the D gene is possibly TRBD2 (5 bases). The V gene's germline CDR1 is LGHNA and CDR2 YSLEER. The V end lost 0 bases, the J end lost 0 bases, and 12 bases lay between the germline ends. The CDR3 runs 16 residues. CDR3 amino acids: CASSQDRGTTSYEQYF. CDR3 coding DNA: TGCGCCAGCAGCCAAGACCGGGGAACTACCTCCTACGAGCAGTACTTC.

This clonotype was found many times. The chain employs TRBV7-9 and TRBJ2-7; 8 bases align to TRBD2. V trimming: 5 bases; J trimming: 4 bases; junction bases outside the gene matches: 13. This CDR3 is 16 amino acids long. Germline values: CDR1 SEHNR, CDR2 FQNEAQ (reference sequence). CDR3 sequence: CASSPPGGTSSYEQYF. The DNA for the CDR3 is TGTGCCAGCAGCCCCCCGGGGGGGACTAGTTCTTACGAGCAGTACTTC. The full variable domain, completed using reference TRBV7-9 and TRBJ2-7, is DTGVSQNPRHKITKRGQNVTFRCDPISEHNRLYWYRQTLGQGPEFLTYFQNEAQLEKSRLLSDRFSAERPKGSFSTLEIQRTEQGDSAMYLCASSPPGGTSSYEQYFGPGTRLTVT.